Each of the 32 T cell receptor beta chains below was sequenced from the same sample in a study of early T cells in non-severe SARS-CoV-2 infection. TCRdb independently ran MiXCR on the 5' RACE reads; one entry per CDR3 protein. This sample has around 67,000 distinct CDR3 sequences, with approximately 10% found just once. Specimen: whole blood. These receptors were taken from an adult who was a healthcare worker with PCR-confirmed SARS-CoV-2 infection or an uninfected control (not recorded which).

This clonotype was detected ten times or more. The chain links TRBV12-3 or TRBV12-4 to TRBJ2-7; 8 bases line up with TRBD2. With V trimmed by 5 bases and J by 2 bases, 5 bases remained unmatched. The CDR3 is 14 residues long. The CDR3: CASSAGTRTYEQYF. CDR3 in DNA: TGTGCCAGCAGTGCCGGGACTAGAACCTACGAGCAGTACTTC.

In nucleotides, the CDR3 is TGCAGTGCTACGGGTGGGGGGGCAAATGAAAAACTGTTTTTT. It codes for CSATGGGANEKLFF. This sequence joins TRBV20-1 and TRBJ1-4; D is perhaps TRBD1 (6 bases). The CDR3 sequence is 14 residues long. The germline V gene has CDR1 DFQATT and CDR2 SNEGSKA (reference sequence). Trimming shortened V by 4 bases and J by 5 bases, and 14 bases separated the two germline ends.

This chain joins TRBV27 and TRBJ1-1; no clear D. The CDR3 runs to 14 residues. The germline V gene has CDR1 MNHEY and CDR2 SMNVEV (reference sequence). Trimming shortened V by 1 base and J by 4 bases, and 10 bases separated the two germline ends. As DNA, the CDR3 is TGTGCCAGCAGTTTATTCGAGGGTTTCACTGAAGCTTTCTTT. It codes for CASSLFEGFTEAFF.

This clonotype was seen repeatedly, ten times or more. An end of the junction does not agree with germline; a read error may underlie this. The CDR3 loop reads CASSLAGGRTYEQYF. The CDR3 bases are TGTGCCAGCAGCCTAGCGGGAGGCCGAACCTACGAGCAGTACTTC. The J gene is TRBJ2-7, the V gene TRBV7-8, with 11 bases fitting TRBD2. CDR1 is SGHVS, CDR2 FQNEAQ, per germline. The CDR3 totals 15 residues.

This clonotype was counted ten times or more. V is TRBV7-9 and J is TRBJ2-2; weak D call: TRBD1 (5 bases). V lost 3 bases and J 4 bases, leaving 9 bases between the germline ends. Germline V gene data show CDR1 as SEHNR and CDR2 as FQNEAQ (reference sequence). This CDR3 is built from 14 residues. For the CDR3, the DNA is TGTGCCAGCAGCTTGGACACTTTCACCGGGGAGCTGTTTTTT. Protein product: CASSLDTFTGELFF.

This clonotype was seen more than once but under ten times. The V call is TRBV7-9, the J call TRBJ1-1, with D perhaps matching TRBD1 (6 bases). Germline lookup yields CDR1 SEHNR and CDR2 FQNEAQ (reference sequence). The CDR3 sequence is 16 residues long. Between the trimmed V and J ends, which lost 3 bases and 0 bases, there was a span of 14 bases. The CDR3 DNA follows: TGTGCCAGCAGCTTGCAACAAACAGGGATGAACACTGAAGCTTTCTTT. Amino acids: CASSLQQTGMNTEAFF.

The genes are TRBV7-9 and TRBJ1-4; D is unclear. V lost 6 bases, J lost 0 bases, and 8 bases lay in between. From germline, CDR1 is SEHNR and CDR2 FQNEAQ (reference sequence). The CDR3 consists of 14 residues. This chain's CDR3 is CASRKTTTNEKLFF. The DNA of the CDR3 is TGTGCCAGCAGAAAGACCACAACTAATGAAAAACTGTTTTTT.

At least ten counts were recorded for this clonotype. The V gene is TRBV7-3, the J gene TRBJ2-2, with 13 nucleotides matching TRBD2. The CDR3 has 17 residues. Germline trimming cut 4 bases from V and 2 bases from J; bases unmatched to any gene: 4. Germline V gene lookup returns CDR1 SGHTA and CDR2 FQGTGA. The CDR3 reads CASSSTSGGTNTGELFF. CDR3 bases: TGTGCCAGCAGCTCGACTAGCGGGGGGACCAACACCGGGGAGCTGTTTTTT.

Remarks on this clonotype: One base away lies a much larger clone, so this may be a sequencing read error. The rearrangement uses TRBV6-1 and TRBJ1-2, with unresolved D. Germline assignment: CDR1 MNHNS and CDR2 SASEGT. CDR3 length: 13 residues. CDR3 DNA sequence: TGTGCCAGCAGTAGGGAACTCGTCTTTGGCTACTCCTTC. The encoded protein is CASSRELVFGYSF.

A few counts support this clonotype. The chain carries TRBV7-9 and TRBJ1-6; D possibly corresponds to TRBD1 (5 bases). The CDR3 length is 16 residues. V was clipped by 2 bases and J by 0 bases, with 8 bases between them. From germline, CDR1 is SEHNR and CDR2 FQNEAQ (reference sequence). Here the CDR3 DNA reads TGTGCCAGCAGCTTAACAGGCCTCTCCTATAATTCACCCCTCCACTTT. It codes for CASSLTGLSYNSPLHF.

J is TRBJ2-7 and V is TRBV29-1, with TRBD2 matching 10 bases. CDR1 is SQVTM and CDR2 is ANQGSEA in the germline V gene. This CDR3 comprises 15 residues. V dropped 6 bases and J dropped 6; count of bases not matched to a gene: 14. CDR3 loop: CSVGGASGSIGEQYF. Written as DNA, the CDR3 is TGCAGCGTGGGAGGGGCTAGCGGGAGTATAGGCGAGCAGTACTTC.

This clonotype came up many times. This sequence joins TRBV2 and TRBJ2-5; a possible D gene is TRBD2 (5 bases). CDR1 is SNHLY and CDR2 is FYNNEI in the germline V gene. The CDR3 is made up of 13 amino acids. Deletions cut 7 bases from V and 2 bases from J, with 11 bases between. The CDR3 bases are TGTGCCAGCACCCGGGATTGGCAAGAGACCCAGTACTTC. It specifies CASTRDWQETQYF.

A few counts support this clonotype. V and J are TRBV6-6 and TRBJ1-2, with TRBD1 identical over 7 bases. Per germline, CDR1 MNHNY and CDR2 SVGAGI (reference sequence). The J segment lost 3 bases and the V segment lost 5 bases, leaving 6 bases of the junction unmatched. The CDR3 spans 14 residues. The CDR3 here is CASSRWDSDYGYTF. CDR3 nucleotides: TGTGCCAGCAGTCGCTGGGACAGCGACTATGGCTACACCTTC.

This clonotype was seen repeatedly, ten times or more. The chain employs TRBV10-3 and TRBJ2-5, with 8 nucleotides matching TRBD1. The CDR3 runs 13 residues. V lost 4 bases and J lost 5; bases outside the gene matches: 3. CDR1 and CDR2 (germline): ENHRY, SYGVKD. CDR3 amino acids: CAISGRQGETQYF. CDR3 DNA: TGTGCCATCAGTGGAAGACAGGGGGAGACCCAGTACTTC.

CDR3 nucleotide sequence: TGTGCCAGCAGCGTTATTGGCACAGATACGCAGTATTTT. Translation: CASSVIGTDTQYF. The chain employs TRBV13 and TRBJ2-3; D gene unclear. This CDR3 is 13 amino acids long. Germline CDR1 PRHDT, CDR2 FYEKMQ (reference sequence). V gave up 5 bases and J gave up 1 base, with 7 bases separating them.

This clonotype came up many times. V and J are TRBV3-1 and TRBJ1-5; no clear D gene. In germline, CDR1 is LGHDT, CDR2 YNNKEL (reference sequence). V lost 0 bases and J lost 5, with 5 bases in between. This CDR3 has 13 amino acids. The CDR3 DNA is TGTGCCAGCAGCCAAGATTTACATCAGCCCCAGCATTTT. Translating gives CASSQDLHQPQHF.

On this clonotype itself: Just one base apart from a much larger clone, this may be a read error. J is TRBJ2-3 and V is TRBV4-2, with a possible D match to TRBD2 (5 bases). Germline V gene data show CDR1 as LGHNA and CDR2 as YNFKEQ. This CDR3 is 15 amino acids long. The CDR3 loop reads CTSSQAVRRTDTQYF. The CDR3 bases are TGTACCAGCAGCCAAGCCGTCCGGAGGACAGATACGCAGTATTTT.

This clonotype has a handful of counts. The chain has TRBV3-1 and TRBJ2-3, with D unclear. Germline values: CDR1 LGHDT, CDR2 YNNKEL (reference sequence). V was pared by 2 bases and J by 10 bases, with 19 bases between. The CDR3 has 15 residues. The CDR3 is CASSQLTTTTPAQYF. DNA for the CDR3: TGTGCCAGCAGCCAACTGACCACTACGACCCCGGCGCAGTATTTT.

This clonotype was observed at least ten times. The chain's CDR3 is CASSPFEGTGGRETQYF. The CDR3 region has the DNA TGTGCCAGCTCACCATTTGAAGGGACAGGGGGCCGAGAGACCCAGTACTTC. The V call is TRBV18, the J call TRBJ2-5; TRBD1 matches 12 bases. Germline assignment: CDR1 KGHSH and CDR2 LQKENI. Trimming took 2 bases from V and 4 from J; bases not matched to a gene: 8. The CDR3 extends over 17 amino acids.

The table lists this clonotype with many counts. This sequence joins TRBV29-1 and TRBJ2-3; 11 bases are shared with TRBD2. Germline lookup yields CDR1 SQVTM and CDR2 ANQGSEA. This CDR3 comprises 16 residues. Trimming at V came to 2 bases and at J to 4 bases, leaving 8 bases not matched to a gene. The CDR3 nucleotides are TGCAGCGTTGAAATTAGCGGGAGGGTGTACGCAGATACGCAGTATTTT. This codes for CSVEISGRVYADTQYF.

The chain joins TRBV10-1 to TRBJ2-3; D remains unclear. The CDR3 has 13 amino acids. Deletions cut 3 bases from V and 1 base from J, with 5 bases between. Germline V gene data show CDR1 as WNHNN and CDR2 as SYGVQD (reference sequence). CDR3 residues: CASSDGRTDTQYF. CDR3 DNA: TGCGCCAGCAGTGACGGACGCACAGATACGCAGTATTTT.

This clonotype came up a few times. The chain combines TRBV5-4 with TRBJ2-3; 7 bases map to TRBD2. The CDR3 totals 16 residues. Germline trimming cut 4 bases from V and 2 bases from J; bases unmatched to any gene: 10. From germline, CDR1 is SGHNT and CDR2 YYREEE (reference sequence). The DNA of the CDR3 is TGTGCCAGCAGCCCCGCGGGGGTTTCATTCACAGATACGCAGTATTTT. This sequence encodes CASSPAGVSFTDTQYF.

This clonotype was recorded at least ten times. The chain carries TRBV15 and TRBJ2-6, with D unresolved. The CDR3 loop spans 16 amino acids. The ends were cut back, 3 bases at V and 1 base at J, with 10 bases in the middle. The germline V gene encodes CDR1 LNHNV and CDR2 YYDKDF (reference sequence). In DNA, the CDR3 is TGTGCCACCAGCAGCCCCATGAATTCTGGGGCCAACGTCCTGACTTTC. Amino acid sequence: CATSSPMNSGANVLTF.

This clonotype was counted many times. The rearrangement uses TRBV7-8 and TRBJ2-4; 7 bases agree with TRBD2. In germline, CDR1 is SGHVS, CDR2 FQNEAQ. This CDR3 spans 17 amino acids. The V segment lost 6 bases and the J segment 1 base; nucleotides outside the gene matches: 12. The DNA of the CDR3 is TGTGCCAGCAGTACTAGCGCCTCACCGACGGCCAAAAACATTCAGTACTTC. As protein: CASSTSASPTAKNIQYF. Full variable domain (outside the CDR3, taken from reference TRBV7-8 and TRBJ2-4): GAGVSQSPRYKVAKRGQDVALRCDPISGHVSLFWYQQALGQGPEFLTYFQNEAQLDKSGLPSDRFFAERPEGSVSTLKIQRTQQEDSAVYLCASSTSASPTAKNIQYFGAGTRLSVL.

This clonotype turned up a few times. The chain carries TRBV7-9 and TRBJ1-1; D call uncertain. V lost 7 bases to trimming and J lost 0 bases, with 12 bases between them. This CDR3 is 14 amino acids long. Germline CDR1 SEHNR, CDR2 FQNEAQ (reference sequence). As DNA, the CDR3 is TGTGCCAGCACCCGACTGACTATGAACACTGAAGCTTTCTTT. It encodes CASTRLTMNTEAFF.

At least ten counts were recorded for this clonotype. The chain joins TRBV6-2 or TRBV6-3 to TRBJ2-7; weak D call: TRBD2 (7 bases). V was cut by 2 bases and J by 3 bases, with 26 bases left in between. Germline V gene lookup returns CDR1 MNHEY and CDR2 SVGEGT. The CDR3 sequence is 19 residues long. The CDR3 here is CASSYQTGRGPVISYEQYF. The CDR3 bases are TGTGCCAGCAGTTACCAGACCGGGCGGGGGCCCGTGATAAGCTACGAGCAGTACTTC.

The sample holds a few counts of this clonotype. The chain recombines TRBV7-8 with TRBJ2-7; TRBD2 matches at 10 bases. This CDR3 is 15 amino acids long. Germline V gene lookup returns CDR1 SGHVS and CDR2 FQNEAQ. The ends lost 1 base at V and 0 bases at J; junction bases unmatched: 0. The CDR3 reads CASSLGTSGSYEQYF. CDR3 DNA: TGTGCCAGCAGCTTAGGGACTAGCGGCTCCTACGAGCAGTACTTC.

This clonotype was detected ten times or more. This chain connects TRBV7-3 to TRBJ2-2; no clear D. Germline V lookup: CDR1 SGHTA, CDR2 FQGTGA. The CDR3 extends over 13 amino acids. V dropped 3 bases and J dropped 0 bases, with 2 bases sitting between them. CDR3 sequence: CASSFSNTGELFF. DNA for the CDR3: TGTGCCAGCAGCTTCTCGAACACCGGGGAGCTGTTTTTT. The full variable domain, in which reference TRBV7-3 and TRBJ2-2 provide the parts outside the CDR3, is GAGVSQTPSNKVTEKGKYVELRCDPISGHTALYWYRQSLGQGPEFLIYFQGTGAADDSGLPNDRFFAVRPEGSVSTLKIQRTERGDSAVYLCASSFSNTGELFFGEGSRLTVL.

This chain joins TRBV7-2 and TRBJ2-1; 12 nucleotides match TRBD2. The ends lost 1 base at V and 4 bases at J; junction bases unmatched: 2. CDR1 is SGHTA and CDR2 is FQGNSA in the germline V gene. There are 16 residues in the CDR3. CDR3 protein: CASSLGGTSGYNEQFF. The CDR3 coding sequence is TGTGCCAGCAGCTTAGGGGGGACTAGCGGGTACAATGAGCAGTTCTTC.

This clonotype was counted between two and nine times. The CDR3 here is CASSFSLNTEAFF. CDR3 bases: TGTGCCAGCAGCTTCTCTTTGAACACTGAAGCTTTCTTT. The chain links TRBV7-2 to TRBJ1-1; D remains unclear. V was clipped by 3 bases and J by 0 bases, with 5 bases between them. The CDR3 is made up of 13 amino acids. Germline CDR1 is SGHTA and CDR2 is FQGNSA.

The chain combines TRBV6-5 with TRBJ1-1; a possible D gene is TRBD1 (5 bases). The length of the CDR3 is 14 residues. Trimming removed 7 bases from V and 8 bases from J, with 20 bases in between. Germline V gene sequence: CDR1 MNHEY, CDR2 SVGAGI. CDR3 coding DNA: TGTGCCAGCATCACCCCTCGGGGTAGGGGAGAAGCTTTCTTT. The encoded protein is CASITPRGRGEAFF.

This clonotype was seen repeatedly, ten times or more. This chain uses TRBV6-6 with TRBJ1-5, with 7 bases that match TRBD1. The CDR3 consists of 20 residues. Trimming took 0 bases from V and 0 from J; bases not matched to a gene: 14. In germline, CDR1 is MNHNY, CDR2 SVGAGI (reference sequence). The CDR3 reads CASSYSSGSRGDYSNQPQHF. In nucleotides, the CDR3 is TGTGCCAGCAGTTACTCGAGTGGTTCCAGGGGGGATTATAGCAATCAGCCCCAGCATTTT.